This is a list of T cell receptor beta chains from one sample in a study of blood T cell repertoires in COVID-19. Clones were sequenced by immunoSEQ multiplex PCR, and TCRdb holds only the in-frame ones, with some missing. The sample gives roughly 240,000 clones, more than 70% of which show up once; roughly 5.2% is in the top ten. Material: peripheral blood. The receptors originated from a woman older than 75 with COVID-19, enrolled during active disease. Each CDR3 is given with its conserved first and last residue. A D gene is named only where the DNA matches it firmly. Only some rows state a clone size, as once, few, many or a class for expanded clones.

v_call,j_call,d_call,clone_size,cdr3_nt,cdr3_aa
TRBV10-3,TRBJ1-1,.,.,TGTGCCATCAGTGAGTTTGGGCCCAGGGGTGAGGCTTTCTTT,CAISEFGPRGEAFF
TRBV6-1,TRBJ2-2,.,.,TGTGCCAGCAGTGAACCCAGGCTGAACACCGGGGAGCTGTTTTTT,CASSEPRLNTGELFF
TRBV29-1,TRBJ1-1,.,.,TGCAGCGCGCAACAGGGTGTAGGGGGTACTGAAGCTTTCTTT,CSAQQGVGGTEAFF
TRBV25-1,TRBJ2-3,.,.,TGTGCCAGCAGTGACCGACAGAGCACAGATACGCAGTATTTT,CASSDRQSTDTQYF
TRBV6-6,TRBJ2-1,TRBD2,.,TGTGCCAGCAGTTTCGCGACTAGCGATTACAATGAGCAGTTCTTC,CASSFATSDYNEQFF
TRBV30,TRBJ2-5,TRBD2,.,TGTGCCTGGAGGGCGGGGGGACGTGTAGAGACCCAGTACTTC,CAWRAGGRVETQYF
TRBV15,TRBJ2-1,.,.,TGTGCCACCAGCTCTAGGTTAAATGAGCAGTTCTTC,CATSSRLNEQFF
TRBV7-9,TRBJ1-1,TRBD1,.,TGTGCCAGCAGCTCGGGACAGGGAGGATGGGGGGCTTTCTTT,CASSSGQGGWGAFF
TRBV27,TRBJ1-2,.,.,TGTGCCAGCAGTTTATTAACAGGAACTAACTATGGCTACACCTTC,CASSLLTGTNYGYTF
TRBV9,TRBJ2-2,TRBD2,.,TGTGCCAGTGGGAGGGGACCCACCGGGGAGCTGTTTTTT,CASGRGPTGELFF
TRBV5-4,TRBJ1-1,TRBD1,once,TGTGCCAGCAGCTCAGGACAGGGGAACTTGAACACTGAAGCTTTCTTT,CASSSGQGNLNTEAFF
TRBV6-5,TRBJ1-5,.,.,TGTGCCAGCAGTCCTAGCGGTTATAGCAATCAGCCCCAGCATTTT,CASSPSGYSNQPQHF
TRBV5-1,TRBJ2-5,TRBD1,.,TGCGCCAGCAGCTTGGCCGTAGGGGGCCGTAAGACCCAGTACTTC,CASSLAVGGRKTQYF
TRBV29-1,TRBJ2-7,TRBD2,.,TGCAGCGCGGGACTAGCGGGGGACGAGCAGTACTTC,CSAGLAGDEQYF
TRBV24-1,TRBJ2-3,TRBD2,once,TGTGCCACCAGTGATTCTAGGACTAGCTACGCAGATACGCAGTATTTT,CATSDSRTSYADTQYF
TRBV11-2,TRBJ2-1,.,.,TGTGCCAGCAGCCCAACTAATTCCTACAATGAGCAGTTCTTC,CASSPTNSYNEQFF
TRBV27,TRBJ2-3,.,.,TGTGCCAGCAAAGTTACAGGGTCCACAGATACGCAGTATTTT,CASKVTGSTDTQYF
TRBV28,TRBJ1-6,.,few,TGTGCCAGCAGTTTCGGAAAAGGGGTCAGCTCCTATAATTCACCCCTCCACTTT,CASSFGKGVSSYNSPLHF
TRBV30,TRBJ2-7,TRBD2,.,TGTGCCTGGAGTGTCGGGGGGGCTTTCTACGAGCAGTACTTC,CAWSVGGAFYEQYF
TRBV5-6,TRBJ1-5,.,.,TGTGCCAGCAGCTTGTTTTCCCAGTCTTATAGCAATCAGCCCCAGCATTTT,CASSLFSQSYSNQPQHF
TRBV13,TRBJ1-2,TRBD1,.,TGTGCCAGCAGCTTAAGACAGGGAAGAAACTATGGCTACACCTTC,CASSLRQGRNYGYTF
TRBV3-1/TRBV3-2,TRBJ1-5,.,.,TGTGCCAGCAGCCAAGGAGGGCTCAACCAGCCCCAGCATTTT,CASSQGGLNQPQHF
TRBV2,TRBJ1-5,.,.,TGTGCCAGCACCCTACGAGAGGTCCAGCCCCAGCATTTT,CASTLREVQPQHF
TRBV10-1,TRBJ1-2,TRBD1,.,TGCGCCAGCAGCCCGGGACAGGTGGGAAGCTACACCTTC,CASSPGQVGSYTF
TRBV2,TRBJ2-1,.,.,TGTGCCAGCAGTGAAGTAAGCACTTACAATGAGCAGTTCTTC,CASSEVSTYNEQFF
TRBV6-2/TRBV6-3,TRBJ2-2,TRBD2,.,TGTGCCAGCAGTTTACAAGCGGGGGGGCCTACCGGGGAGCTGTTTTTT,CASSLQAGGPTGELFF
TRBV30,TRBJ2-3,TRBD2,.,TGTGCCTGGAGTGGAGCGGGGGCTGGGGAGACAGATACGCAGTATTTT,CAWSGAGAGETDTQYF
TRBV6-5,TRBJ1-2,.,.,TGTGCCAGCGGACTTATGGGGAATGGCTACACCTTC,CASGLMGNGYTF
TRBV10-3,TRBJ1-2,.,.,TGTGCCATCAGTGAGGGCATCAACTATGGCTACACCTTC,CAISEGINYGYTF
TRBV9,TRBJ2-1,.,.,TGTGCCAGCAGCGGGACATCAGGGTTTTCCTACAATGAGCAGTTCTTC,CASSGTSGFSYNEQFF
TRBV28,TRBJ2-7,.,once,TGTGCCAGCAGTACTAGACCGGGCGGCTACGAGCAGTACTTC,CASSTRPGGYEQYF
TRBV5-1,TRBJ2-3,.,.,TGCGCCAGCAGCTTGCGCGGGGGCGGCGCAGATACGCAGTATTTT,CASSLRGGGADTQYF
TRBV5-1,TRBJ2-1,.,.,TGCGCCAGTGCCTTTTGGAGTCAGTTTAATGAGCAGTTCTTC,CASAFWSQFNEQFF
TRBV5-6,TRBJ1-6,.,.,TGTGCCAGCAGCTTTCGGGGCAGGGGAACTTATAATTCACCCCTCCACTTT,CASSFRGRGTYNSPLHF
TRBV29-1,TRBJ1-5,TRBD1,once,TGCAGCGTGGGACAGGGGGGAGGCAATCAGCCCCAGCATTTT,CSVGQGGGNQPQHF
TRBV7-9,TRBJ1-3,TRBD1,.,TGTGCCAGCAGCTCCCTCTCAGGGGGGCCTGGAAACACCATATATTTT,CASSSLSGGPGNTIYF
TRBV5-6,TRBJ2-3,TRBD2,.,TGTGCCAGCAGCCGACTAGCGAAAAACACAGATACGCAGTATTTT,CASSRLAKNTDTQYF
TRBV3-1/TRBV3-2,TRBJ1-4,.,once,TGTGCCAGCAGCCAATGGGGCCGCAATGAAAAACTGTTTTTT,CASSQWGRNEKLFF
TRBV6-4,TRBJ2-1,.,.,TGTGCCAGCAGTGACGGAGACTTAGGGCAGTTCTTC,CASSDGDLGQFF
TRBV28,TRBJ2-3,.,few,TGTGCCAGCCACAGGGATAGCACAGATACGCAGTATTTT,CASHRDSTDTQYF
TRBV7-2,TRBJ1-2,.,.,TGTGCCAGCAGCTTAGTGGGGGGCTATGGCTACACCTTC,CASSLVGGYGYTF
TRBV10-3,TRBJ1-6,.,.,TGTGCCATCAGTGAGCGACAGGCGATCAGCTCACCCCTCCACTTT,CAISERQAISSPLHF
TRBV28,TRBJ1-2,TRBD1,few,TGTGCCAGCACCCTTCTTAGGGGGCTCGGCTACACCTTC,CASTLLRGLGYTF
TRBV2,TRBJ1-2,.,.,TGTGCCAGCACTGCCTTAGCTAACTATGGCTACACCTTC,CASTALANYGYTF
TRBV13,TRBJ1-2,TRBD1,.,TGTGCCAGCAGCTTCGGGACAGGGGGCTCTTCAAACTATGGCTACACCTTC,CASSFGTGGSSNYGYTF
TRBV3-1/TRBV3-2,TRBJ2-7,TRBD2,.,TGTGCCAGCAGCCTCCGAGGAGCGGGGCCCTCCTACGAGCAGTACTTC,CASSLRGAGPSYEQYF
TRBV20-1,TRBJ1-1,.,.,TGCAGTGCTAGTGGGGGGGATTTTATGAACACTGAAGCTTTCTTT,CSASGGDFMNTEAFF
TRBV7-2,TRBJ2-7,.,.,TGTGCCAGCAGCGCCGGGAGCCTCGGCTCCTACGAGCAGTACTTC,CASSAGSLGSYEQYF
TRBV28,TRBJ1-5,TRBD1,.,TGTGCCAGCAGTTCGGGACAGGGAAATCAGCCCCAGCATTTT,CASSSGQGNQPQHF
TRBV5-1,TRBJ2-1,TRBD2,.,TGCGCCAGCAGCTCGAGCGGGGGTGCAGGGTCGACCATTCGGGGCAATGAGCAGTTCTTC,CASSSSGGAGSTIRGNEQFF
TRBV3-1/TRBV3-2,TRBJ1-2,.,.,TGTGCCAGCAGCCAAGAGTCCGTCTATGGCTACACCTTC,CASSQESVYGYTF